This T cell receptor (beta chain) derives from a study of radiotherapy plus CTLA-4 blockade in lung cancer. Turning to the study itself: For approximately 19% of patients, objective responses occurred, and approximately 30% had disease control.

Notes on the study in general: Early blood T cell clone dynamics reportedly forecast response best, with interferon-beta. Blood-borne expansion of tumor-derived TCR clones followed radiotherapy plus ipilimumab.

About this clone: Antigen specificity is unknown.

Some clones are missing from TCRdb's copy, which holds only in-frame ones; the method was immunoSEQ multiplex PCR. The sample shows just over 60,000 clones, 60% to 80% of them seen only once. Germline CDR1 is SGHRS and CDR2 is YFSETQ. J lost 5 bases, V lost 3 bases, and 8 bases had no gene match. The CDR3 has 15 residues. This sequence joins TRBV5-1 and TRBJ1-1; TRBD1 aligns across 9 bases. The specimen comprised peripheral blood, sampled from a patient treated with radiotherapy plus ipilimumab. The source of this sequence is a human donor with non-small cell lung cancer who had a complete response to radiotherapy plus ipilimumab. The CDR3 nucleotides are TGCGCCAGCAGCTCGGACAGGGGATTGGGAACTGAAGCTTTCTTT. This gives the protein CASSSDRGLGTEAFF.